These T cell receptor beta chains were read from a single sample in a study of molecular identifiers for immune sequencing clone quantification. One entry per CDR3 protein results from TCRdb running MiXCR on the PCR reads. The sample consists of 60,000 to 70,000 distinct CDR3 sequences, about a sixth of them appearing once. The material sequenced was naive CD8+ T cells from blood, with Jurkat cell RNA spiked in. These receptors were obtained from a human donor in good health. Some libraries in this study had Jurkat cell RNA spiked in. Both conserved end residues are part of each CDR3. The order of the fields is J gene, V gene, CDR3 protein.

J gene: TRBJ2-7; V gene: TRBV7-9; CDR3 protein: CASAGNYEQYF
J gene: TRBJ2-5; V gene: TRBV12-5; CDR3 protein: CASGLPLGQPDPQGETQYF
J gene: TRBJ2-3; V gene: TRBV6-1; CDR3 protein: CASSLWRGGTDTQYF
J gene: TRBJ2-7; V gene: TRBV5-1; CDR3 protein: CASSTGPQRSYEQYF
J gene: TRBJ2-7; V gene: TRBV7-2; CDR3 protein: CASSLVGLDYEQYF
J gene: TRBJ2-7; V gene: TRBV9; CDR3 protein: CASSVRKGRAYEQYF
J gene: TRBJ2-5; V gene: TRBV6-5; CDR3 protein: CASSYRSSGGGTQYF
J gene: TRBJ2-7; V gene: TRBV19; CDR3 protein: CASSWVAGGSYEQYF
J gene: TRBJ2-2; V gene: TRBV2; CDR3 protein: CASSESTLQGGPGELFF
J gene: TRBJ2-3; V gene: TRBV2; CDR3 protein: CASSEALGQGSDTQYF
J gene: TRBJ2-2; V gene: TRBV2; CDR3 protein: CATGTSGTNTGELFF
J gene: TRBJ2-1; V gene: TRBV29-1; CDR3 protein: CSVERWGNEQFF
J gene: TRBJ2-3; V gene: TRBV20-1; CDR3 protein: CSAEGLRLPGMYTQYF
J gene: TRBJ1-1; V gene: TRBV5-4; CDR3 protein: CASMRTVNTEAFF
J gene: TRBJ1-1; V gene: TRBV5-1; CDR3 protein: CASSPAGTEAFF
J gene: TRBJ2-2; V gene: TRBV27; CDR3 protein: CASMTVLGGELFF
J gene: TRBJ2-2; V gene: TRBV5-1; CDR3 protein: CASSLVLVRTANTGELFF
J gene: TRBJ2-7; V gene: TRBV27; CDR3 protein: CASRAGLAGGPNEQYF
J gene: TRBJ2-2; V gene: TRBV27; CDR3 protein: CASSPGLAGWGGYTGELFF
J gene: TRBJ1-1; V gene: TRBV5-6; CDR3 protein: CASGQGGTEAFF
J gene: TRBJ1-1; V gene: TRBV6-5; CDR3 protein: CASSYLREAFF
J gene: TRBJ2-1; V gene: TRBV23-1; CDR3 protein: CASSPTPSHPTSGRADEQFF